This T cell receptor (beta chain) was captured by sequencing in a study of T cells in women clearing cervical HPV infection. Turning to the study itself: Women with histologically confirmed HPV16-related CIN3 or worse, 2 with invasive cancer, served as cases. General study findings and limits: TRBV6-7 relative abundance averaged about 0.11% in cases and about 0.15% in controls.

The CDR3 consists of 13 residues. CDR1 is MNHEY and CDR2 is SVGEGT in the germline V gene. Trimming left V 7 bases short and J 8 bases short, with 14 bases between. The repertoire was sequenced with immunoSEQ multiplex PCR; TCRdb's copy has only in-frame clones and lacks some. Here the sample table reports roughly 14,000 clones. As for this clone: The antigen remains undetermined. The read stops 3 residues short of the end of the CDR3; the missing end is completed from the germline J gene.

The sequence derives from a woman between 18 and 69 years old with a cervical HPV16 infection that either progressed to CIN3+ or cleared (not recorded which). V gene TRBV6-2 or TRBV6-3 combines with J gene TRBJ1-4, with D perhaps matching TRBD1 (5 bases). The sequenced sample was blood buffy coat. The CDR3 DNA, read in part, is TGTGCCAGCATGCCGGGACTTCGCGAAAAA. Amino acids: CASMPGLREK. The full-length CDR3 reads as CASMPGLREKLFF.